This entry describes one T cell receptor beta chain. Using immunoSEQ multiplex PCR, the repertoire was profiled, and TCRdb retains in-frame clones only, with some absent. Here the sample spans 100,000 to 150,000 clones, 79% being singletons. These data are taken from a study of blood T cell repertoires in COVID-19. This CDR3 spans 14 amino acids. Germline lookup yields CDR1 SGHRS and CDR2 YFSETQ. V was cut by 3 bases and J by 1 base, with 11 bases left in between. The sample taken for sequencing was peripheral blood. This rearrangement joins TRBV5-1 to TRBJ2-7; the D is unclear. This receptor was obtained from a man aged 35 to 55 with active or convalescent COVID-19. The CDR3 here is CASSSPGRSYEQYF. The CDR3 DNA reads TGCGCCAGCAGCTCACCGGGTCGTTCCTACGAGCAGTACTTC.